This T cell receptor beta chain was sequenced during a study of CD8+CD57+ T cells in acquired aplastic anemia. Background on the study: In CD4+ cells, healthy donors produced an average of approximately 9.9 million reads.

Study-level findings and limits: Almost 30 shared CD8+ CDR3s appeared highly expressed within patients' immunodominant clones. A significant difference in CD8+ Simpson's diversity between patients and controls was not found.

About this clonotype: What it recognizes is unknown.

The template used for profiling TCR beta VDJ and CDR3 was genomic DNA. Via MiXCR, TCRdb re-called the reads, giving one row per CDR3 protein. The sample carries about 220,000 distinct CDR3 sequences, approximately 35% recorded once. The CDR3 length is 13 residues. Deletions cut 0 bases from V and 5 bases from J, with 9 bases between. The germline V gene encodes CDR1 SGDLS and CDR2 YYNGEE. Sequencing was carried out using sorted CD4+, CD8+, or CD8+CD57+ T cells (not recorded which) from PBMCs. V gene TRBV9 combines with J gene TRBJ2-7; D is possibly TRBD2 (5 bases). The TCR originated in a human donor in good health, serving as a control. CDR3 sequence (DNA): TGTGCCAGCAGCGTAGGAGGGCCCCACGAGCAGTACTTC. It is translated as CASSVGGPHEQYF. The full variable domain, its missing parts supplied by reference TRBV9 and TRBJ2-7, is DSGVTQTPKHLITATGQRVTLRCSPRSGDLSVYWYQQSLDQGLQFLIQYYNGEERAKGNILERFSAQQFPDLHSELNLSSLELGDSALYFCASSVGGPHEQYFGPGTRLTVT.